A selection of T cell receptor beta chains follows, all from one sample in a study of cytomegalovirus exposure and HLA in healthy donors. Generated by immunoSEQ multiplex PCR, the TCRdb table keeps only in-frame clones and is missing some. Of roughly 140,000 clones in the sample, approximately 79% were seen once. What was sequenced was PBMCs. These receptor sequences come from a woman in her twenties or thirties in good health and CMV-seronegative. CDR3s include the opening cysteine and the closing phenylalanine or tryptophan. The D gene is left open where the match is weak. The listing skips clone size in some rows; elsewhere it reads once, few, many or a size class.

size	D	J	V	DNA	CDR3
NA	TRBD1	TRBJ2-4	TRBV2	TGTGCCAGCAGTTCAAGATGGACAGGGTCTGACATTCAGTACTTC	CASSSRWTGSDIQYF
few	TRBD1	TRBJ1-2	TRBV2	TGTGCCAGCAGTTTCACAGGGGCCGTTGGCTACACCTTC	CASSFTGAVGYTF
NA	NA	TRBJ2-2	TRBV5-5	TGTGCCAGCAGCAGGGACAACGCGAACACCGGGGAGCTGTTTTTT	CASSRDNANTGELFF
NA	NA	TRBJ2-3	TRBV4-2	TGTGCCAGCAGCCCCGTTAAACAGTACACAGATACGCAGTATTTT	CASSPVKQYTDTQYF
few	TRBD1	TRBJ1-1	TRBV5-1	TGCGCCAGCAGCTTGGGACAGGGGTTGGGGAACACTGAAGCTTTCTTT	CASSLGQGLGNTEAFF
NA	NA	TRBJ2-7	TRBV4-3	TGCGCCAGCAGCCAAAGGCCAGGGCGCGAGCAGTACTTC	CASSQRPGREQYF
NA	NA	TRBJ2-1	TRBV29-1	TGCAGCGTTTTTAACGGGTTCAATGAGCAGTTCTTC	CSVFNGFNEQFF
few	NA	TRBJ2-5	TRBV5-1	TGCGCCAGCAGCTTTGGTCCAGGGGTAGAGACCCAGTACTTC	CASSFGPGVETQYF
few	TRBD2	TRBJ2-1	TRBV6-1	TGTGCCAGCAGTGAACTAGCGGGGGGCTACAATGAGCAGTTCTTC	CASSELAGGYNEQFF
NA	TRBD1	TRBJ1-4	TRBV7-9	TGTGCCAGCAGCTTAGTAGGACAGGAGAATGAAAAACTGTTTTTT	CASSLVGQENEKLFF
NA	NA	TRBJ1-2	TRBV5-4	TGTGCCAGCAGCTCGGACAAGTGGGGCTACACCTTC	CASSSDKWGYTF
NA	TRBD1	TRBJ2-2	TRBV7-3	TGTGCCAGCAGCTTAACGAGGACAGGGGGTTCAACCGGGGAGCTGTTTTTT	CASSLTRTGGSTGELFF
once	NA	TRBJ2-5	TRBV5-4	TGTGCCAGCAGCTTGCGCAGGTCTGAAGGAGAGACCCAGTACTTC	CASSLRRSEGETQYF
NA	TRBD1	TRBJ2-7	TRBV30	TGTGCCTGGGAAGGACAGGGTCGTTACGAGCAGTACTTC	CAWEGQGRYEQYF
NA	NA	TRBJ2-3	TRBV30	TGTGCCTGGAGTGTACAAGGGGGGGCAGATACGCAGTATTTT	CAWSVQGGADTQYF
NA	NA	TRBJ1-1	TRBV5-1	TGCGCCAGCAGCCCGGACAAGATGAACACTGAAGCTTTCTTT	CASSPDKMNTEAFF
NA	NA	TRBJ1-1	TRBV6-1	TGTGCCAGCAGTGAAGAGGGGTACACTGAAGCTTTCTTT	CASSEEGYTEAFF
NA	TRBD1	TRBJ2-7	TRBV5-4	TGTGCCAGCAGCACCCAGGGGGACTACGAGCAGTACTTC	CASSTQGDYEQYF
NA	TRBD1	TRBJ1-2	TRBV7-9	TGTGCCAGCAGCTCCACAGGGGGAACTGGCTACACCTTC	CASSSTGGTGYTF
NA	NA	TRBJ2-7	TRBV27	TGTGCCAGCAGCACTAGATCCCGCGAGCAGTACTTC	CASSTRSREQYF
NA	NA	TRBJ1-6	TRBV5-8	TGTGCCAGCAGCTTTAAGGGGAAGGGTTCACCCCTCCACTTT	CASSFKGKGSPLHF
NA	TRBD1	TRBJ2-7	TRBV5-1	TGCGCCAGCAGCTTAGGGTCCCCGGGACAGGGCCCCTACGAGCAGTACTTC	CASSLGSPGQGPYEQYF
once	TRBD1	TRBJ1-6	TRBV13	TGTGCCAGCAGCTTTGTGGGGACAGGGGGGAATTCACCCCTCCACTTT	CASSFVGTGGNSPLHF
NA	TRBD2	TRBJ2-3	TRBV5-6	TGTGCCAGCAGCTTGGGTGGGGGGGGTGCAGATACGCAGTATTTT	CASSLGGGGADTQYF
NA	NA	TRBJ1-5	TRBV19	TGTGCCAGTAGTGACCGCGGGGGGGCTCAGCCCCAGCATTTT	CASSDRGGAQPQHF
NA	TRBD1	TRBJ1-2	TRBV4-3	TGCGCCAGCAGCCGGGAACAGGGGGGCAACTATGGCTACACCTTC	CASSREQGGNYGYTF
NA	NA	TRBJ2-5	TRBV5-1	TGCGCCAGCAGCGCTGCGGGTTCTCAAGAGACCCAGTACTTC	CASSAAGSQETQYF
few	NA	TRBJ1-1	TRBV30	TGTGCCTGGGGCGGTTCGAACACTGAAGCTTTCTTT	CAWGGSNTEAFF
NA	TRBD2	TRBJ2-2	TRBV5-4	TGTGCCAGCAGCTCAGCCGGGACTAGCGGGTCTAGGACCGGGGAGCTGTTTTTT	CASSSAGTSGSRTGELFF
NA	TRBD1	TRBJ2-1	TRBV6-5	TGTGCCAGCAGTTCGACAGGGGGCTCCTACAATGAGCAGTTCTTC	CASSSTGGSYNEQFF
NA	NA	TRBJ1-2	TRBV25-1	TGTGCCAGCAGTGCGCCCATTATGACGGGTGGCTACACCTTC	CASSAPIMTGGYTF